Following are 25 T cell receptor beta chains from one sample sequenced in a study of response to subunit inactivated influenza vaccine. One entry per CDR3 protein, called by TCRdb with MiXCR from the RT-PCR reads. Of about 540,000 distinct CDR3 sequences listed, roughly a quarter are singletons. These data are also associated with another study on T cells expressing NK-cell markers. As that report states: 5'RACE template switching built TCR beta cDNA with unique molecular identifiers.

The sample consisted of CD4+ T cells sorted from PBMCs, taken about 13 days after vaccination. These receptors all come from a man aged 50 to 59 who received an inactivated influenza vaccine.

The V call is TRBV4-2, the J call TRBJ2-2; D gene uncertain. CDR3 length: 16 residues. Germline V gene sequence: CDR1 LGHNA, CDR2 YNFKEQ. The V end lost 0 bases, the J end lost 1 base, and 9 bases lay between the germline ends. The CDR3 DNA is TGTGCCAGCAGCCAAGATCCCAGGCTGAACACCGGGGAGCTGTTTTTT. Translated: CASSQDPRLNTGELFF.

This clonotype was seen a handful of times. The chain links TRBV5-1 to TRBJ1-2, with TRBD1 matching 8 bases. Per the germline V gene, CDR1 is SGHRS and CDR2 is YFSETQ. The CDR3 loop spans 13 amino acids. V shed 6 bases, J shed 4 bases, and the junction held 5 bases outside the gene matches. The CDR3 nucleotides are TGCGCCAGCACCACAGGGGGAGCCTATGGCTACACCTTC. This translates into CASTTGGAYGYTF. Filled out from reference TRBV5-1 and TRBJ1-2, the complete variable domain reads KAGVTQTPRYLIKTRGQQVTLSCSPISGHRSVSWYQQTPGQGLQFLFEYFSETQRNKGNFPGRFSGRQFSNSRSEMNVSTLELGDSALYLCASTTGGAYGYTFGSGTRLTVV.

This clonotype has just a few counts. The CDR3: CASSPDSLGELFF. CDR3 nucleotide sequence: TGTGCCAGCAGCCCAGACTCCCTCGGGGAGCTGTTTTTT. The chain carries TRBV11-2 and TRBJ2-2; no definite D call. V was shortened by 5 bases and J by 7 bases, with 11 bases between the two germline ends. Per germline, CDR1 SGHAT and CDR2 FQNNGV. The CDR3 consists of 13 residues.

The sample holds many counts of this clonotype. The J gene is TRBJ1-1, the V gene TRBV5-1; D not resolved. The CDR3 spans 15 residues. Germline V gene sequence: CDR1 SGHRS, CDR2 YFSETQ. The V gene lost 0 bases and the J gene lost 1 base, with 10 bases spanning the gap. CDR3 amino acids: CASSLGGTANTEAFF. CDR3 DNA sequence: TGCGCCAGCAGCTTGGGGGGTACGGCGAACACTGAAGCTTTCTTT.

In its sample, this clonotype was seen a few times. CDR3 amino acids: CASRLAGGSYEQYF. In nucleotides, the CDR3 is TGTGCCAGCAGATTAGCGGGAGGGTCCTACGAGCAGTACTTC. The chain combines TRBV6-2 or TRBV6-3 with TRBJ2-7, with TRBD2 matching over 11 bases. The CDR3 spans 14 residues. J lost 1 base, V lost 6 bases, and 2 bases had no gene match. CDR1 and CDR2 from the germline V gene are MNHEY and SVGEGT.

This chain links TRBV7-2 with TRBJ2-5; the match to TRBD1 covers 10 bases. The V gene's germline CDR1 is SGHTA and CDR2 FQGNSA. The CDR3 runs 15 residues. V shed 6 bases and J 2 bases; nucleotides not matched to a gene: 6. The CDR3 nucleotides read TGTGCCAGCAGACGGGACAGGGGCGGACAAGAGACCCAGTACTTC. Protein sequence: CASRRDRGGQETQYF. The full variable domain, rest sourced from reference TRBV7-2 and TRBJ2-5, is GAGVSQSPSNKVTEKGKDVELRCDPISGHTALYWYRQSLGQGLEFLIYFQGNSAPDKSGLPSDRFSAERTGGSVSTLTIQRTQQEDSAVYLCASRRDRGGQETQYFGPGTRLLVL.

The chain recombines TRBV6-5 with TRBJ2-1, with 8 positions matching TRBD1. The CDR3 runs to 16 residues. V shed 9 bases and J 6 bases; nucleotides not matched to a gene: 16. CDR1 and CDR2 from the germline V gene are MNHEY and SVGAGI. CDR3 sequence (DNA): TGTGCCAGAAGTCAACTCGCCGGGACAGGACGCAATGAGCAGTTCTTC. Encoded protein: CARSQLAGTGRNEQFF.

This clonotype was detected many times. V is TRBV7-6 and J is TRBJ2-2; 7 bases match TRBD2. V lost 2 bases, J lost 1 base, and 7 bases stayed unmatched. The CDR3 runs 17 residues. CDR1 is SGHVS and CDR2 is FNYEAQ in the germline V gene. CDR3 residues: CASSLLGTNENTGELFF. In DNA form, the CDR3 reads TGTGCCAGCAGCTTACTGGGGACTAACGAGAACACCGGGGAGCTGTTTTTT.

The V gene is TRBV24-1, the J gene TRBJ2-2; 11 bases are shared with TRBD2. CDR3 length: 17 residues. V lost 4 bases, J lost 1 base, and 4 bases stayed unmatched. Germline-derived CDR1 and CDR2 are KGHDR and SFDVKD. The CDR3 sequence is CATSDLGTSGNTGELFF. In DNA, the CDR3 is TGTGCCACCAGTGACCTCGGGACTAGCGGGAACACCGGGGAGCTGTTTTTT.

V is TRBV5-1 and J is TRBJ2-7; D perhaps matches TRBD1 (6 bases). V was cut by 4 bases and J by 0 bases, with 11 bases left in between. There are 14 residues in the CDR3. Per the germline V gene, CDR1 is SGHRS and CDR2 is YFSETQ. CDR3 in DNA: TGCGCCAGCAGCCGACAGGAGCACTCCTACGAGCAGTACTTC. This codes for CASSRQEHSYEQYF. Complete variable domain (other parts from reference TRBV5-1 and TRBJ2-7): KAGVTQTPRYLIKTRGQQVTLSCSPISGHRSVSWYQQTPGQGLQFLFEYFSETQRNKGNFPGRFSGRQFSNSRSEMNVSTLELGDSALYLCASSRQEHSYEQYFGPGTRLTVT.

This sequence joins TRBV7-2 and TRBJ2-2, with TRBD1 matching 10 bases. There are 15 residues in the CDR3. The germline V gene has CDR1 SGHTA and CDR2 FQGNSA. V shed 4 bases, J shed 5 bases, and the junction held 4 bases outside the gene matches. Here the CDR3 reads CASSSWTGGTGELFF. The CDR3 nucleotides read TGTGCCAGCAGCTCCTGGACAGGGGGGACCGGGGAGCTGTTTTTT.

The rearrangement uses TRBV19 and TRBJ2-3; the D gene is possibly TRBD1 (6 bases). Between the trimmed V and J ends, which lost 6 bases and 0 bases, there was a span of 10 bases. CDR3 length: 14 amino acids. The germline gives CDR1 LNHDA, CDR2 SQIVND (reference sequence). The CDR3 DNA is TGTGCCAGTAGCTACGACAGGAGCACAGATACGCAGTATTTT. Residues: CASSYDRSTDTQYF.

The chain joins TRBV3-1 to TRBJ2-1; possible D gene TRBD1, 8 bases. V was cut by 4 bases and J by 9 bases, with 19 bases left in between. Germline lookup yields CDR1 LGHDT and CDR2 YNNKEL (reference sequence). The CDR3 runs to 15 residues. The CDR3, as DNA: TGTGCCAGCAGCCGGACAGGGAGGGATCGTCCTGAGCAGTTCTTC. It specifies CASSRTGRDRPEQFF.

The chain joins TRBV24-1 to TRBJ2-7; weak D call: TRBD2 (5 bases). Germline CDR1 reads KGHDR; CDR2 reads SFDVKD. The CDR3 is 13 amino acids. Trimming removed 4 bases at V and 2 bases at J, with 8 bases between. CDR3 DNA: TGTGCCACCAGTGAGGCCGGGGCCTACGAGCAGTACTTC. Its protein product is CATSEAGAYEQYF.

In its sample, this clonotype was seen a few times. This sequence joins TRBV5-1 and TRBJ2-2; 8 bases agree with TRBD1. V gave up 4 bases and J gave up 1 base; unmatched junction bases: 6. This CDR3 comprises 16 residues. The germline CDR1 and CDR2 sequences are SGHRS and YFSETQ. The CDR3 DNA follows: TGCGCCAGCAGCCGATCCGGGACAGGGAACACCGGGGAGCTGTTTTTT. Protein product: CASSRSGTGNTGELFF.

This clonotype was detected a few times. The chain combines TRBV11-2 with TRBJ2-1, with 9 bases matching TRBD2. J lost 8 bases, V lost 2 bases, and 10 bases had no gene match. Germline V gene data show CDR1 as SGHAT and CDR2 as FQNNGV. The CDR3 totals 16 residues. CDR3 nucleotides: TGTGCCAGCAGCTTAACCGACGGGACTAGCCGGTATGAGCAGTTCTTC. This translates into CASSLTDGTSRYEQFF.

This clonotype appeared a single time. The genes are TRBV7-7 and TRBJ2-5, with 12 bases identical to TRBD2. With 2 bases clipped from V and 5 bases from J, the junction kept 3 bases outside the gene matches. CDR1 SSHAT and CDR2 FNYEAQ come from the germline V gene (reference sequence). The CDR3 runs to 15 residues. DNA for the CDR3: TGTGCCAGCAGCTTATCCGGACTAGCGGGGGAGACCCAGTACTTC. Translating gives CASSLSGLAGETQYF.

The chain is built from TRBV12-3 or TRBV12-4 and TRBJ1-6; 7 bases match TRBD1. This CDR3 has 14 amino acids. Trimming removed 5 bases from V and 10 bases from J; junction bases left unmatched: 8. CDR3 region: CASSPRQGQSPLHF. Here the CDR3 DNA reads TGTGCCAGCAGTCCCCGACAGGGCCAATCACCCCTCCACTTT.

The chain employs TRBV5-1 and TRBJ2-2, with a weak D call TRBD1 (6 bases). The germline gives CDR1 SGHRS, CDR2 YFSETQ. Trimming removed 4 bases at V and 6 bases at J, with 13 bases between. This CDR3 is built from 14 residues. This CDR3 is CASSLRTDSGELFF. CDR3 in DNA: TGCGCCAGCAGCCTCCGGACAGACTCCGGGGAGCTGTTTTTT.

This clonotype was observed a handful of times. The genes are TRBV20-1 and TRBJ2-7; D remains ambiguous. This CDR3 has 12 residues. V lost 2 bases, J lost 3 bases, and 8 bases lay in between. The germline V gene has CDR1 DFQATT and CDR2 SNEGSKA (reference sequence). CDR3 DNA sequence: TGCAGTGCTAGATATTTTAGCTACGAGCAGTACTTC. Residues: CSARYFSYEQYF.

The chain employs TRBV12-3 or TRBV12-4 and TRBJ1-1; maybe TRBD1 (5 bases). CDR3 length equals 15 residues. The germline V and J ends were trimmed by 1 base and 8 bases, with 17 bases remaining between them. The CDR3 DNA reads TGTGCCAGCAGTTTAGGGTGGGACTCAAAGGGCGAAGCTTTCTTT. Its protein product is CASSLGWDSKGEAFF.

CDR3 protein: CSATPSGRATDTQYF. CDR3 bases: TGCAGTGCAACTCCTAGCGGGAGGGCCACAGATACGCAGTATTTT. The rearrangement links TRBV20-1 to TRBJ2-3; 12 bases fit TRBD2. CDR3 size: 15 residues. J was trimmed by 2 bases and V by 6 bases; bases with no gene match: 6. Germline loops: CDR1 DFQATT, CDR2 SNEGSKA (reference sequence).

This clonotype was detected only a few times. The chain employs TRBV12-3 or TRBV12-4 and TRBJ1-3, with 12 bases that match TRBD1. This CDR3 comprises 17 residues. With V trimmed by 6 bases and J by 7 bases, 13 bases remained unmatched. CDR3 nucleotide sequence: TGTGCCAGCAGCCCGGGCCGGGACAGGGGGCCGTTGAACACCATATATTTT. Its translation: CASSPGRDRGPLNTIYF.

The V gene is TRBV29-1, the J gene TRBJ2-2, with 12 nucleotides matching TRBD2. CDR3 size: 17 residues. V trimming: 6 bases; J trimming: 5 bases; junction bases outside the gene matches: 13. CDR1 is SQVTM and CDR2 is ANQGSEA in the germline V gene. This CDR3 is CSVRTSGIRTETGELFF. The CDR3 coding sequence is TGCAGCGTCAGGACTAGCGGGATTAGGACGGAAACCGGGGAGCTGTTTTTT.

This chain links TRBV4-3 with TRBJ2-5; 7 bases match TRBD1. With V trimmed by 3 bases and J by 1 base, 11 bases remained unmatched. The V gene's germline CDR1 is LGHNA and CDR2 YSLEER. This CDR3 is built from 17 residues. CDR3 in DNA: TGCGCCAGCAGCCACTACCTCCCGGGACAGATCCAAGAGACCCAGTACTTC. Protein sequence: CASSHYLPGQIQETQYF.